These 32 T cell receptor beta chains were all obtained from the same sample, sequenced in a study of a mutant IDH1 vaccine in newly diagnosed glioma. Time point denoted: week 5, during vaccination. Each dose of the vaccine consisted of 300 ug of mutant IDH1 20-mer peptide, with topical imiquimod. The antigens of these receptors remain unknown. Measured with immunoSEQ multiplex PCR; TCRdb has only the in-frame clones, and not every one. The sample includes 25,000 to 30,000 clones, roughly 90% of them seen just once. Source: peripheral blood mononuclear cells (PBMCs), taken from a glioma patient whose treatment included an IDH1 peptide vaccine. The source of these receptors is a woman between 40 and 50 years old with glioma. Some clones in this sample may be carry-over from other donors' samples.

This chain uses TRBV5-4 with TRBJ2-5; 8 positions match TRBD2. The CDR3 has 16 amino acids. From germline, CDR1 is SGHNT and CDR2 YYREEE (reference sequence). Trimming cost V 3 bases and J 2 bases; bases outside gene matches: 9. The CDR3 region has the DNA TGTGCCAGCAGCTGGAAAACTAGCGGAGCTCAAGAGACCCAGTACTTC. Translated, it gives CASSWKTSGAQETQYF.

The chain uses TRBV5-4 and TRBJ1-1, with unresolved D. Germline CDR1 reads SGHNT; CDR2 reads YYREEE (reference sequence). The CDR3 has 12 residues. Trimming removed 7 bases at V and 4 bases at J, with 11 bases between. The CDR3 region has the DNA TGTGCCAGCCACCTCATGGGCACTGAAGCTTTCTTT. As protein: CASHLMGTEAFF.

The V call is TRBV27, the J call TRBJ2-7; TRBD2 aligns across 11 bases. This CDR3 has 19 residues. The V and J ends lost 4 bases and 3 bases, in that order; junction bases with no gene match: 17. CDR1 is MNHEY, CDR2 SMNVEV, per germline (reference sequence). Here the CDR3 reads CASSYREKLAGEHYYEQYF. CDR3 nucleotide sequence: TGTGCCAGCAGTTATAGGGAGAAACTAGCGGGGGAACACTACTACGAGCAGTACTTC.

This clone was seen once. The V call is TRBV19, the J call TRBJ1-6; tentatively, D is TRBD1 (5 bases). The CDR3 length is 14 residues. From germline, CDR1 is LNHDA and CDR2 SQIVND (reference sequence). V was shortened by 0 bases and J by 18 bases, with 18 bases between the two germline ends. DNA of the CDR3: TGTGCCAGTAGTATAGACGCCACCACCGGGACCTACCACTTT. It is translated as CASSIDATTGTYHF.

This clone was detected once. At one end, the junction sequence differs from germline, possibly due to a read error. The chain uses TRBV7-7 and TRBJ1-1, with a possible D match to TRBD1 (6 bases). CDR1 and CDR2 from the germline V gene are SSHAT and FNYEAQ (reference sequence). The CDR3 is 16 residues long. The CDR3 nucleotides read TGTGCTAGCAGCCCCGTAGACAGGCTTGAGAACACTGAAGCTTTCTTT. Translation: CASSPVDRLENTEAFF.

The V and J genes are TRBV5-4 and TRBJ2-1; D remains ambiguous. Germline V lookup: CDR1 SGHNT, CDR2 YYREEE (reference sequence). The CDR3 is made up of 15 amino acids. With 2 bases removed from V and 4 bases from J, the gap between germline ends came to 13 bases. The CDR3 reads CASSLVVPKYNEQFF. The CDR3 region has the DNA TGTGCCAGCAGCTTAGTGGTACCGAAATACAATGAGCAGTTCTTC.

The chain has TRBV28 and TRBJ2-6; D not resolved. CDR1 is MDHEN, CDR2 SYDVKM, per germline. There are 14 residues in the CDR3. Trimming removed 7 bases at V and 2 bases at J, with 9 bases between. The CDR3 loop reads CASTDPTGANVLTF. DNA of the CDR3: TGTGCCAGCACGGACCCCACTGGGGCCAACGTCCTGACTTTC.

The V call is TRBV14, the J call TRBJ2-5, with 9 bases matching TRBD2. Germline V gene lookup returns CDR1 SGHDN and CDR2 FVKESK. Unmatched junction bases numbered 6, after V lost 0 bases and J lost 1 base. The CDR3 is 17 amino acids. DNA of the CDR3: TGTGCCAGCAGCCAAGAGGTAGCGGGGGAGCTCCAAGAGACCCAGTACTTC. It is translated as CASSQEVAGELQETQYF.

The sample holds one count of this clone. V and J are TRBV19 and TRBJ1-4; D is possibly TRBD1 (5 bases). Trimming pared 5 bases from V and 16 bases from J, leaving 17 bases between. Germline V gene data show CDR1 as LNHDA and CDR2 as SQIVND (reference sequence). The CDR3 is 12 amino acids. The CDR3 region is CASSARTTGAFF. The CDR3 region has the DNA TGTGCCAGTAGTGCTCGGACAACGGGCGCGTTTTTT. The whole variable domain, filled in from reference TRBV19 and TRBJ1-4, reads DGGITQSPKYLFRKEGQNVTLSCEQNLNHDAMYWYRQDPGQGLRLIYYSQIVNDFQKGDIAEGYSVSREKKESFPLTVTSAQKNPTAFYLCASSARTTGAFFGSGTQLSVL.

The count of this clone is one. The rearrangement joins TRBV5-4 to TRBJ2-5, with 8 bases identical to TRBD1. CDR1 and CDR2 from the germline V gene are SGHNT and YYREEE (reference sequence). After removal of 3 bases from V and 4 bases from J, the junction contained 14 bases not matched to a gene. The CDR3 runs to 17 residues. The CDR3 sequence: CASSYPQRTGSGETQYF. CDR3 bases: TGTGCCAGCAGCTATCCACAGCGGACAGGGTCGGGAGAGACCCAGTACTTC.

The V call is TRBV6-5, the J call TRBJ2-5; D is unresolved. The CDR3 is 13 residues long. Looked up from germline, CDR1 is MNHEY and CDR2 is SVGAGI. Trimming pared 2 bases from V and 4 bases from J, leaving 8 bases between. In DNA, the CDR3 is TGTGCCAGCAGTTACAGGCGGAGAGAGACCCAGTACTTC. Its protein product is CASSYRRRETQYF.

This clone was counted a single time. The CDR3: CAVGQGVPIGGGYTF. CDR3 nucleotide sequence: TGTGCCGTTGGACAGGGGGTGCCCATAGGGGGAGGCTACACCTTC. The chain recombines TRBV10-3 with TRBJ1-2, with 10 positions matching TRBD1. Germline CDR1 ENHRY, CDR2 SYGVKD. CDR3 size: 15 residues. V trimming: 11 bases; J trimming: 8 bases; junction bases outside the gene matches: 17.

V and J are TRBV29-1 and TRBJ1-2; a possible D gene is TRBD1 (5 bases). V lost 5 bases and J 2 bases, leaving 15 bases between the germline ends. The CDR3 runs 14 residues. The V gene's germline CDR1 is SQVTM and CDR2 ANQGSEA. The CDR3 loop is CSVPGERKNYGYTF. The DNA for the CDR3 is TGCAGCGTTCCGGGGGAACGGAAAAACTATGGCTACACCTTC.

The J gene is TRBJ1-2, the V gene TRBV27, with D maybe TRBD1 (5 bases). The CDR3 sequence is 13 residues long. Germline V CDR1 and CDR2: MNHEY, SMNVEV (reference sequence). The ends were cut back, 7 bases at V and 7 bases at J, with 16 bases in the middle. CDR3 nucleotides: TGTGCCAGCAATGGGGCGGGGGGAAGTGGCTACACCTTC. Amino acids: CASNGAGGSGYTF.

The CDR3: CASSPPAHEQYF. CDR3 DNA sequence: TGTGCCAGCAGCCCCCCCGCCCACGAGCAGTACTTC. The chain employs TRBV11-2 and TRBJ2-7; D is undetermined. V lost 5 bases and J 5 bases, leaving 10 bases between the germline ends. CDR1 and CDR2 from the germline V gene are SGHAT and FQNNGV. CDR3 length: 12 amino acids.

The chain carries TRBV28 and TRBJ1-3, with a weak D call TRBD1 (6 bases). V was clipped by 6 bases and J by 2 bases, with 32 bases between them. Germline V gives CDR1 MDHEN, CDR2 SYDVKM. The CDR3 contains 21 residues. CDR3 region: CASSAFIGGRAAGYTGNTIYF. CDR3 nucleotide sequence: TGTGCCAGCAGCGCCTTCATTGGGGGCAGGGCGGCCGGTTATACTGGAAACACCATATATTTT. Using reference TRBV28 and TRBJ1-3 for the parts outside the CDR3, the full variable domain is DVKVTQSSRYLVKRTGEKVFLECVQDMDHENMFWYRQDPGLGLRLIYFSYDVKMKEKGDIPEGYSVSREKKERFSLILESASTNQTSMYLCASSAFIGGRAAGYTGNTIYFGEGSWLTVV.

This chain links TRBV9 with TRBJ1-3, with 7 positions matching TRBD1. CDR1 is SGDLS, CDR2 YYNGEE, per germline. V trimming: 4 bases; J trimming: 0 bases; junction bases outside the gene matches: 10. This CDR3 spans 17 amino acids. Here the CDR3 reads CASSRTPGTASGNTIYF. CDR3 in DNA: TGTGCCAGCAGCCGTACCCCCGGGACAGCCTCTGGAAACACCATATATTTT.

The V gene is TRBV27, the J gene TRBJ2-7, with D possibly being TRBD1 (6 bases). There are 14 residues in the CDR3. The germline V gene has CDR1 MNHEY and CDR2 SMNVEV (reference sequence). The V end lost 3 bases, the J end lost 2 bases, and 11 bases lay between the germline ends. The CDR3 DNA sequence: TGTGCCAGCAGTTTTGTGGACAGCCCCTACGAGCAGTACTTC. It specifies CASSFVDSPYEQYF.

The chain is built from TRBV29-1 and TRBJ2-7; TRBD1 matches at 7 bases. CDR1 is SQVTM, CDR2 ANQGSEA, per germline. This CDR3 is 14 amino acids long. J lost 2 bases, V lost 6 bases, and 10 bases had no gene match. The CDR3 reads CSVRRDSETYEQYF. The CDR3 nucleotides are TGCAGCGTCCGACGGGACAGCGAGACCTACGAGCAGTACTTC.

V gene TRBV11-3 combines with J gene TRBJ2-3, with 15 bases identical to TRBD2. Germline-derived CDR1 and CDR2 are SGHNT and YENEEA. V trimming: 5 bases; J trimming: 2 bases; junction bases outside the gene matches: 8. The length of the CDR3 is 18 residues. The CDR3 region is CASSPGTSGRISTDTQYF. CDR3 DNA: TGTGCCAGCAGCCCAGGGACTAGCGGGAGGATCTCCACAGATACGCAGTATTTT. Filled out from reference TRBV11-3 and TRBJ2-3, the complete variable domain reads EAGVVQSPRYKIIEKKQPVAFWCNPISGHNTLYWYLQNLGQGPELLIRYENEEAVDDSQLPKDRFSAERLKGVDSTLKIQPAELGDSAVYLCASSPGTSGRISTDTQYFGPGTRLTVL.

The chain uses TRBV6-1 and TRBJ2-7, with 7 positions matching TRBD2. V lost 6 bases, J lost 6 bases, and 8 bases stayed unmatched. The CDR3 runs 13 residues. Germline CDR1 is MNHNS and CDR2 is SASEGT. CDR3 bases: TGTGCCAGCAGGGCCCGACTAGCCGGCGAGCAGTACTTC. Amino acid sequence: CASRARLAGEQYF.

The chain links TRBV7-9 to TRBJ2-1; the D is unclear. CDR3 length equals 14 residues. V was clipped by 5 bases and J by 1 base, with 9 bases between them. Germline V gene lookup returns CDR1 SEHNR and CDR2 FQNEAQ (reference sequence). CDR3 DNA: TGTGCCAGCAGCCTCGGTCTATCCTACAATGAGCAGTTCTTC. As protein: CASSLGLSYNEQFF. Full variable domain (remainder filled in from reference TRBV7-9 and TRBJ2-1): DTGVSQNPRHKITKRGQNVTFRCDPISEHNRLYWYRQTLGQGPEFLTYFQNEAQLEKSRLLSDRFSAERPKGSFSTLEIQRTEQGDSAMYLCASSLGLSYNEQFFGPGTRLTVL.

This sequence joins TRBV28 and TRBJ1-5, with TRBD1 as a possible D gene (5 bases). V was cut by 4 bases and J by 4 bases, with 14 bases left in between. Germline CDR1 is MDHEN and CDR2 is SYDVKM. The CDR3 length is 15 residues. CDR3 nucleotides: TGTGCCAGCAGTTCCCCAGGGAACCTTAATCAGCCCCAGCATTTT. Translated: CASSSPGNLNQPQHF.

The chain recombines TRBV6-1 with TRBJ1-1, with 9 bases lining up with TRBD1. CDR1 and CDR2 from the germline V gene are MNHNS and SASEGT. Trimming took 6 bases from V and 3 from J; bases not matched to a gene: 5. The CDR3 covers 14 residues. The CDR3 region is CASSRDREDTEAFF. The CDR3 DNA follows: TGTGCCAGCAGCAGGGACAGGGAGGACACTGAAGCTTTCTTT.

The rearrangement links TRBV28 to TRBJ2-6; D remains unclear. CDR1 is MDHEN, CDR2 SYDVKM, per germline. V lost 6 bases and J lost 0, with 12 bases in between. The CDR3 extends over 16 amino acids. CDR3 sequence reads: CASRHRRFSGANVLTF. In DNA form, the CDR3 reads TGTGCCAGCAGACACCGACGGTTCTCTGGGGCCAACGTCCTGACTTTC.

V usage is TRBV6-5 and J usage is TRBJ1-2, with TRBD1 as a possible D gene (6 bases). Trimming cost V 3 bases and J 0 bases, with 14 bases left between them. CDR1 is MNHEY and CDR2 is SVGAGI in the germline V gene. This CDR3 region has 16 residues. Here the CDR3 reads CASSYRGKGANYGYTF. CDR3 bases: TGTGCCAGCAGTTATCGCGGGAAGGGGGCTAACTATGGCTACACCTTC.

The J gene is TRBJ1-1, the V gene TRBV10-3; maybe TRBD1 (5 bases). Germline V gives CDR1 ENHRY, CDR2 SYGVKD. V shed 3 bases and J shed 3 bases, with 14 bases lying between them. This CDR3 spans 15 amino acids. The CDR3 DNA reads TGTGCCATCAGTGACCCCGGCAGGGCCGACACTGAAGCTTTCTTT. Encoded protein: CAISDPGRADTEAFF.

The chain has TRBV9 and TRBJ1-2; the D gene is possibly TRBD1 (6 bases). The ends were cut back, 0 bases at V and 5 bases at J, with 17 bases in the middle. CDR1 is SGDLS and CDR2 is YYNGEE in the germline V gene. The CDR3 is 16 amino acids. The CDR3 loop reads CASSVGEQGEAYGYTF. CDR3 in DNA: TGTGCCAGCAGCGTAGGAGAACAGGGAGAGGCGTATGGCTACACCTTC.

J is TRBJ2-5 and V is TRBV27; D not certain. Trimming took off 8 bases at V and 1 base at J, with 14 bases between the two ends. Germline V gene lookup returns CDR1 MNHEY and CDR2 SMNVEV (reference sequence). This CDR3 has 14 residues. The CDR3, as DNA: TGTGCCAGCGGAAACCTAAAAGGCCAAGAGACCCAGTACTTC. Translation: CASGNLKGQETQYF.

The chain has TRBV19 and TRBJ1-2; D not resolved. V shed 0 bases and J shed 4 bases, with 15 bases lying between them. The germline CDR1 and CDR2 sequences are LNHDA and SQIVND (reference sequence). The CDR3 extends over 16 amino acids. The CDR3 nucleotides are TGTGCCAGTAGTATAGACCCCCGTTTCCCGGGCTATGGCTACACCTTC. It encodes CASSIDPRFPGYGYTF.

The V and J genes are TRBV7-9 and TRBJ2-3, with 8 nucleotides matching TRBD2. The CDR3 spans 16 residues. From germline, CDR1 is SEHNR and CDR2 FQNEAQ (reference sequence). V was clipped by 1 base and J by 3 bases; unmatched bases: 6. The CDR3 DNA follows: TGTGCCAGCAGCTTAGGGGTGGCGGGAGGAACAGATACGCAGTATTTT. This codes for CASSLGVAGGTDTQYF.

The V and J genes are TRBV7-8 and TRBJ1-1; D possibly corresponds to TRBD1 (5 bases). The CDR3 extends over 17 amino acids. V was pared by 0 bases and J by 0 bases, with 14 bases between. The germline gives CDR1 SGHVS, CDR2 FQNEAQ. The CDR3 sequence: CASSLALRQSMNTEAFF. DNA for the CDR3: TGTGCCAGCAGCTTAGCGCTAAGACAGTCTATGAACACTGAAGCTTTCTTT.